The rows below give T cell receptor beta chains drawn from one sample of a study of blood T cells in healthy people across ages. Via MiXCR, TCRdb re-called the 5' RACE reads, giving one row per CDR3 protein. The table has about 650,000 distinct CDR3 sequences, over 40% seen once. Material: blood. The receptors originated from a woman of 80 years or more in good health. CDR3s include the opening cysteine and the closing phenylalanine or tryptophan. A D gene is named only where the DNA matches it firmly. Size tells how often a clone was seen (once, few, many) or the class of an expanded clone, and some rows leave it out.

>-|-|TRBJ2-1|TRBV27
CTGSDSNTYNEQFF
TGTACCGGCAGCGACTCCAACACCTACAATGAGCAGTTCTTC
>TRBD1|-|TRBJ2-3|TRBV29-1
CSVGFGTGGFRDTQYF
TGCAGCGTCGGATTTGGGACAGGGGGCTTTCGAGATACGCAGTATTTT
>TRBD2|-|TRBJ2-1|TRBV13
CASSLGLGSGGPHNEQFF
TGTGCCAGCAGCTTAGGCCTCGGCAGCGGGGGGCCACACAATGAGCAGTTCTTC
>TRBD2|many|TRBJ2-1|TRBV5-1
CASSIYPGLAGQGGNEQFF
TGCGCCAGCAGCATTTACCCGGGACTAGCGGGCCAGGGCGGCAATGAGCAGTTCTTC
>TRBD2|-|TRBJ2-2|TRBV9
CASSVGLAGSELFF
TGTGCCAGCAGCGTAGGGCTAGCGGGATCGGAGCTGTTTTTT
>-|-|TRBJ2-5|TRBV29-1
CSVDENRVQETQYF
TGCAGCGTTGACGAAAACAGGGTCCAAGAGACCCAGTACTTC
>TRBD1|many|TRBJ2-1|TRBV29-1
CSVSQGGEQFF
TGCAGCGTTTCACAGGGGGGTGAGCAGTTCTTC
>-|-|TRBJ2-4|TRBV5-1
CASSLGDDKNIQYF
TGCGCCAGCAGCCTGGGAGATGACAAAAACATTCAGTACTTC
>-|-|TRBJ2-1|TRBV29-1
CSVEGGAGHSRDYEQFF
TGCAGCGTTGAAGGGGGCGCAGGCCACTCCAGGGACTATGAGCAGTTCTTC
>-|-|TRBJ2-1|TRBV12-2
CASRPASLNEQFF
TGTGCAAGTCGCCCCGCTAGCTTGAATGAGCAGTTCTTC
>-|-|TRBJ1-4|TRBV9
CASNVGGAPNEKLFF
TGTGCCAGCAACGTCGGGGGGGCGCCTAATGAAAAACTGTTTTTT
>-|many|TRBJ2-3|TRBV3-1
CASSQLRDTQYF
TGTGCCAGCAGCCAGTTGAGGGATACGCAGTATTTT
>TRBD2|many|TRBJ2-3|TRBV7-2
CASSRSPSGSSDTQYF
TGTGCCAGCAGCCGAAGCCCTAGCGGGAGTTCAGATACGCAGTATTTT
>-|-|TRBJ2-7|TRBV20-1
CSATADLSVYNEQYF
TGCAGTGCTACCGCCGACCTCTCGGTCTACAATGAGCAGTACTTC
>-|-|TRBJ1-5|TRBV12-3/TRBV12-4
CASSSGQLQPQHF
TGTGCCAGCAGTTCCGGACAGTTACAGCCCCAGCATTTT
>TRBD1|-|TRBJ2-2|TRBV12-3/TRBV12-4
CASSPGQLTTGELFF
TGTGCCAGCAGTCCGGGACAGCTGACTACCGGGGAGCTGTTTTTT
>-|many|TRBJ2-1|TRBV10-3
CAISPLAGPGNEQFF
TGTGCCATCAGTCCCCTGGCCGGACCGGGTAATGAGCAGTTCTTC
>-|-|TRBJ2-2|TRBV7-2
CASSPKRNTGELFF
TGTGCCAGCAGCCCCAAGAGGAACACCGGGGAGCTGTTTTTT
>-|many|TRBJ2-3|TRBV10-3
CAISGGGTDTQYF
TGTGCCATCAGCGGGGGCGGCACAGATACGCAGTATTTT
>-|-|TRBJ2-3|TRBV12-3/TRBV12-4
CASSPRVSADTQYF
TGTGCCAGCAGCCCCAGAGTTTCCGCAGATACGCAGTATTTT
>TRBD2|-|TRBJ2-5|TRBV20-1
CSASEMAGGPKTQYF
TGCAGTGCCTCAGAGATGGCGGGAGGGCCCAAGACCCAGTACTTC
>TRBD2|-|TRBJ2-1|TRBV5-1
CASSFLAGGTIGNEQFF
TGCGCCAGCAGCTTTTTAGCGGGGGGGACGATCGGCAATGAGCAGTTCTTC
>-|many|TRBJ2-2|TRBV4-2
CASSPHRETGELFF
TGTGCCAGCAGCCCACACAGGGAAACCGGGGAGCTGTTTTTT
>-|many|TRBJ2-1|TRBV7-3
CASSLGSYNEQFF
TGTGCCAGCAGCTTAGGCTCCTACAATGAGCAGTTCTTC
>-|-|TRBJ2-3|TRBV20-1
CSASGSSGASTDTQYF
TGCAGTGCCAGCGGAAGTTCGGGTGCTAGCACAGATACGCAGTATTTT
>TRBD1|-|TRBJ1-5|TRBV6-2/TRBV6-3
CASSQAGGGQPQHF
TGTGCCAGCAGCCAGGCAGGGGGCGGACAGCCCCAGCATTTT
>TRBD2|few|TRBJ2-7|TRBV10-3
CAISGLAGSYNEQYF
TGTGCCATCAGTGGACTAGCGGGCTCCTACAATGAGCAGTACTTC
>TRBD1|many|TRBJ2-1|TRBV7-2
CASSLRRTGGYSYNEQFF
TGTGCCAGCAGCTTAAGAAGGACAGGGGGGTACTCCTACAATGAGCAGTTCTTC
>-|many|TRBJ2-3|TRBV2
CASKGSPLDTQYF
TGTGCCAGCAAGGGGTCTCCCTTGGATACGCAGTATTTT
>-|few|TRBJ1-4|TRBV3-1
CASSRRRLTRNEKLFF
TGTGCCAGCAGCCGAAGGAGACTGACCCGGAACGAAAAACTGTTTTTT
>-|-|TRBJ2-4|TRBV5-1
CASSLGQDSKNIQYF
TGCGCCAGCAGCTTGGGTCAGGACAGCAAAAACATTCAGTACTTC
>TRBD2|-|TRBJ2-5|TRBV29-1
CSFAGGPETQYF
TGCAGCTTCGCGGGGGGGCCTGAGACCCAGTACTTC
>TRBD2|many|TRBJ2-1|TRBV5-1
CASGLAGNYNEQFF
TGCGCCAGTGGACTAGCGGGCAACTACAATGAGCAGTTCTTC
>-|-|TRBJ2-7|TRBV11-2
CASSPGVSYEQYF
TGTGCCAGCAGCCCAGGGGTCTCCTACGAGCAGTACTTC
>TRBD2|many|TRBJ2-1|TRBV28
CASSGTSGYNEQFF
TGTGCCAGCTCCGGGACTAGCGGTTACAATGAGCAGTTCTTC
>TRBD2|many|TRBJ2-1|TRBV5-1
CASSLGSGGNEQFF
TGCGCCAGCAGCTTGGGTAGCGGGGGTAATGAGCAGTTCTTC
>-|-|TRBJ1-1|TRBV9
CASSVGPGVRANTEAFF
TGTGCCAGCAGCGTAGGTCCCGGTGTTAGGGCGAACACTGAAGCTTTCTTT
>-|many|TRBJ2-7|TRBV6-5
CAIVGGNEQYF
TGTGCCATAGTGGGGGGCAACGAGCAGTACTTC
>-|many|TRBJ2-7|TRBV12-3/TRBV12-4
CASSFRGGLEQYF
TGTGCCAGCAGTTTTCGGGGCGGGCTCGAGCAGTACTTC
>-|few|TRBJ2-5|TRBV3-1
CASSQRGYAKTQYF
TGTGCCAGCAGCCAAAGGGGCTACGCGAAGACCCAGTACTTC
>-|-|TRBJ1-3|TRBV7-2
CASSSSFETIYF
TGTGCCAGCAGCTCCTCTTTTGAGACCATATATTTT
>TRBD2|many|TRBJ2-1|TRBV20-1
CSAKLAGVRDEQFF
TGCAGTGCTAAACTAGCGGGAGTGAGGGATGAGCAGTTCTTC
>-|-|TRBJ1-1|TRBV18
CASSPTLQDNEAFF
TGTGCCAGCTCCCCTACGTTACAGGATAACGAAGCTTTCTTT
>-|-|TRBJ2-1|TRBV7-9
CASSGQMAVEQFF
TGTGCCAGCAGCGGACAGATGGCCGTTGAGCAGTTCTTC
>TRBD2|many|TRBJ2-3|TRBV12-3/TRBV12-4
CASSLALRSGGSSTDTQYF
TGTGCCAGCAGTTTAGCGCTTCGGAGCGGGGGGTCTAGCACAGATACGCAGTATTTT
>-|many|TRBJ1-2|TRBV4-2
CASSPKGNGIDGYTF
TGTGCCAGCAGCCCCAAGGGTAACGGTATTGATGGCTACACCTTC
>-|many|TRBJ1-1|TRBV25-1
CASSEATGGIAEAFF
TGTGCCAGCAGTGAAGCTACCGGGGGGATCGCTGAAGCTTTCTTT
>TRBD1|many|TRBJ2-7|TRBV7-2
CASSSFPGQSYEQYF
TGTGCCAGCAGCTCGTTCCCGGGACAGTCCTACGAGCAGTACTTC
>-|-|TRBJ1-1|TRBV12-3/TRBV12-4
CASSLGPGVNTEAFF
TGTGCCAGCAGTTTGGGTCCCGGAGTGAACACTGAAGCTTTCTTT
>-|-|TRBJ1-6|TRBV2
CASSQDSPSDSPLHF
TGTGCCAGCAGCCAAGACAGCCCTTCGGATTCACCCCTCCACTTT
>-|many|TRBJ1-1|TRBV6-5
CASSYPRNTEAFF
TGTGCCAGCAGTTACCCGAGGAACACTGAAGCTTTCTTT
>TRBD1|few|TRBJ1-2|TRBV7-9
CASSPGGPGPYGYTF
TGTGCCAGCAGCCCAGGGGGGCCAGGGCCCTATGGCTACACCTTC
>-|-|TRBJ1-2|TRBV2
CASRRGYSDGYTF
TGTGCCAGCAGAAGGGGATATTCAGATGGCTACACCTTC
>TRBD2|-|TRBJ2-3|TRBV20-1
CSARLGGTPLATQYF
TGCAGTGCTAGGTTGGGAGGGACCCCCTTAGCTACGCAGTATTTT